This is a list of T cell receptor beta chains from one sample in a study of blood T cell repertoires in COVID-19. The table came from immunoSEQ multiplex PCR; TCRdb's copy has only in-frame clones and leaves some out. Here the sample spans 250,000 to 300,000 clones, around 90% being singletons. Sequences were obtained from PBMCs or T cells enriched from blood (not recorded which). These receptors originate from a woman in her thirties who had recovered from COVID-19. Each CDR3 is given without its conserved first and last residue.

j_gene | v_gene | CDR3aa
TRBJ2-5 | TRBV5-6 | ASSIGLQGGETQY
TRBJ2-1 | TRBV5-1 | ATQGLAGAHEQF
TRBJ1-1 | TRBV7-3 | ASSLKGGGGSTEAF
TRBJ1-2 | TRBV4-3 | ASSQESGRYQSGYT
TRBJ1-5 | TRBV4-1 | ASSQDLAGVGQPQH
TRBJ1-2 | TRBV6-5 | ASSLSVANYGYT
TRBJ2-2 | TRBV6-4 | ASSGAETGELF
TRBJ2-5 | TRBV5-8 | ASSADPGSGETQY
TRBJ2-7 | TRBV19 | ASSIRLAGVLSVSEQY
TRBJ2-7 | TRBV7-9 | ASSLARGEQY
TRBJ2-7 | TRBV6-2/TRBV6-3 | ASSSLSYEQY
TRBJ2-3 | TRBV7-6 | ASSLKRVSTDTQY
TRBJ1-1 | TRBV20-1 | SEQGSTEAF
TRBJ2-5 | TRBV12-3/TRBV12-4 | ASTQFQETQY
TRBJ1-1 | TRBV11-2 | ASSLVSQGS
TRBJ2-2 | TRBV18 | ASSLLAGAPGTGELF
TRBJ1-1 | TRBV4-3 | ASSQDLYRVNTEAF
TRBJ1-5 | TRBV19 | ASRGTFIDNQPQH
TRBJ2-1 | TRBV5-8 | ASSIGTSGYNEQF
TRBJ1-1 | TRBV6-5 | ASSYPGGVGTEAF
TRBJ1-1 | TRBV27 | ASSASGLGAF
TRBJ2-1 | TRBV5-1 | ASSLSLLGGDSNEQF
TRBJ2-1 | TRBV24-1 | ATSDKRNEQF
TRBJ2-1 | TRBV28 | ASSLLGTSGSGQF
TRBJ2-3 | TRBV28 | ASSGLGQSTSTDTQY
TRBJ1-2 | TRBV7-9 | ASSNLRTGGYGYT
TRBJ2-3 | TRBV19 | ASRNREFPDTQY
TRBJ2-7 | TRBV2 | ASTPGGARNEQY
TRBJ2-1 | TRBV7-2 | ASSLGGISSYNEQF
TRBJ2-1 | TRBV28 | ASSPSGGAGYNEQF
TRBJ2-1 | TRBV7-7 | ASSLSWTGGDDEQF
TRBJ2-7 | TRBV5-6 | ASSLGTGFRIYEQY